These 23 T cell receptor beta chains share one sample of origin, sequenced in a study of Ad26.COV2.S vaccination and SARS-CoV-2 variants. This table comes from immunoSEQ multiplex PCR, and its TCRdb copy is limited to in-frame clones, with some not included. The sample consists of approximately 240,000 clones, more than 75% of them appearing once. As for treatment: 15 to 20 received Ad26.COV2.S at low or high dose, single or two shots; 5 received placebo; per-sample allocation not given. Collection of samples fell on day 63 after the first vaccine or placebo injection. The sequencing used peripheral blood, collected in a trial of Ad26.COV2.S vaccine versus placebo. Receptor source: a person between 18 and 65 years old who received the Ad26.COV2.S COVID-19 vaccine or a placebo.

This clone was picked up one time. This chain links TRBV9 with TRBJ2-3; no firm D call. Germline values: CDR1 SGDLS, CDR2 YYNGEE. Trimming shortened V by 4 bases and J by 8 bases, and 17 bases separated the two germline ends. CDR3 length equals 14 residues. The CDR3 is CASSPSDVLGTQYF. The CDR3 DNA sequence: TGTGCCAGCAGCCCCTCGGACGTTTTGGGTACGCAGTATTTT.

This chain uses TRBV6-2 or TRBV6-3 with TRBJ2-7, with 8 bases identical to TRBD2. CDR3 length equals 12 residues. Looked up from germline, CDR1 is MNHEY and CDR2 is SVGEGT. Trimming cost V 5 bases and J 5 bases; bases outside gene matches: 2. The CDR3 is CASSRGGHEQYF. CDR3 coding DNA: TGTGCCAGCAGTCGGGGGGGCCACGAGCAGTACTTC.

J is TRBJ1-1 and V is TRBV7-8; tentative D call: TRBD1 (6 bases). This CDR3 contains 13 residues. Trimming shortened V by 1 base and J by 8 bases, and 11 bases separated the two germline ends. CDR1 SGHVS and CDR2 FQNEAQ come from the germline V gene. In DNA form, the CDR3 reads TGTGCCAGCAGCTTAGTCGCCGACAGGGAAGCTTTCTTT. Protein sequence: CASSLVADREAFF.

The V gene is TRBV7-8, the J gene TRBJ2-1, with 13 bases identical to TRBD2. V was pared by 3 bases and J by 9 bases, with 8 bases of the junction left unmatched. The CDR3 is 16 amino acids. Per germline, CDR1 SGHVS and CDR2 FQNEAQ. The chain's CDR3 is CASSFTGLAGAVEQFF. The CDR3 nucleotides are TGTGCCAGCAGCTTTACAGGACTAGCGGGGGCGGTTGAGCAGTTCTTC. Full variable domain (outside the CDR3, taken from reference TRBV7-8 and TRBJ2-1): GAGVSQSPRYKVAKRGQDVALRCDPISGHVSLFWYQQALGQGPEFLTYFQNEAQLDKSGLPSDRFFAERPEGSVSTLKIQRTQQEDSAVYLCASSFTGLAGAVEQFFGPGTRLTVL.

In its sample, this clone was seen a few times. The chain is built from TRBV4-3 and TRBJ1-6; D unclear. Per the germline V gene, CDR1 is LGHNA and CDR2 is YSLEER. The V and J ends lost 0 bases and 10 bases respectively, with 10 bases between them. CDR3 size: 14 residues. The CDR3 is CASSQELGKSPLHF. In DNA form, the CDR3 reads TGCGCCAGCAGCCAAGAGCTGGGGAAATCACCCCTCCACTTT.

Comments on this clone: The sample holds other DNA sequences that translate to the same CDR3. The V gene is TRBV19, the J gene TRBJ1-1; D may be TRBD1 (5 bases). There are 12 residues in the CDR3. Germline assignment: CDR1 LNHDA and CDR2 SQIVND (reference sequence). The V gene lost 8 bases and the J gene lost 1 base, with 8 bases spanning the gap. CDR3 region: CASGTGNTEAFF. CDR3 DNA: TGTGCCAGTGGAACAGGGAACACTGAAGCTTTCTTT.

The CDR3 is CASSLGGEYGYGYTF. The CDR3 DNA is TGTGCCAGCAGCTTAGGGGGGGAATATGGCTATGGCTACACCTTC. The V and J genes are TRBV7-2 and TRBJ1-2, with a weak D call TRBD1 (5 bases). The CDR3 contains 15 residues. CDR1 and CDR2 (germline): SGHTA, FQGNSA. Trimming shortened V by 1 base and J by 4 bases, and 13 bases separated the two germline ends.

CDR3 nucleotides: TGTGCCTGGAGTGCGGTCCCGAACGAGCAGTACTTC. Translation: CAWSAVPNEQYF. The chain is built from TRBV30 and TRBJ2-7, with unresolved D. The CDR3 totals 12 residues. V lost 1 base and J 5 bases, leaving 9 bases between the germline ends. Germline-derived CDR1 and CDR2 are GTSNPN and SVGIG (reference sequence). Full variable domain (rest looked up from reference TRBV30 and TRBJ2-7): SQTIHQWPATLVQPVGSPLSLECTVEGTSNPNLYWYRQAAGRGLQLLFYSVGIGQISSEVPQNLSASRPQDRQFILSSKKLLLSDSGFYLCAWSAVPNEQYFGPGTRLTVT.

The J gene is TRBJ1-2, the V gene TRBV28, with TRBD1 as a possible D gene (6 bases). CDR1 is MDHEN and CDR2 is SYDVKM in the germline V gene. Trimming removed 2 bases from V and 6 bases from J, with 13 bases in between. This CDR3 has 14 amino acids. DNA for the CDR3: TGTGCCAGCAGTTTACAGGGGCGGATCCATGGCTACACCTTC. This encodes CASSLQGRIHGYTF.

Here the CDR3 reads CASSINREPQHF. DNA of the CDR3: TGTGCCAGCAGTATTAACAGGGAGCCCCAGCATTTT. V and J are TRBV2 and TRBJ1-5, with a possible D match to TRBD1 (6 bases). Germline V gene data show CDR1 as SNHLY and CDR2 as FYNNEI. V was pared by 5 bases and J by 8 bases, with 10 bases between. This CDR3 region has 12 residues.

The chain uses TRBV7-3 and TRBJ2-3; no firm D call. The CDR3 covers 14 residues. Trimming left V 4 bases short and J 1 base short, with 9 bases between. Germline V gene sequence: CDR1 SGHTA, CDR2 FQGTGA. CDR3 amino acids: CASSSLGGTDTQYF. DNA of the CDR3: TGTGCCAGCAGCTCCCTTGGGGGCACAGATACGCAGTATTTT.

The genes are TRBV5-3 and TRBJ1-3; D unresolved. TRBV5-3 is known as an ORF, though its function is uncertain. V was trimmed by 1 base and J by 1 base, leaving 30 bases between them. This CDR3 spans 22 amino acids. CDR3 region: CARSLCGTHTGGRYPSGNTIYF. Written as DNA, the CDR3 is TGTGCCAGAAGCTTGTGTGGAACCCACACCGGTGGTCGCTACCCATCTGGAAACACCATATATTTT.

V and J are TRBV6-5 and TRBJ2-7; D remains unclear. The germline V and J ends were trimmed by 6 bases and 3 bases, with 12 bases remaining between them. Germline V gives CDR1 MNHEY, CDR2 SVGAGI. The CDR3 length is 13 residues. For the CDR3, the DNA is TGTGCCAGCAGACGCACAGATTTCTACGAGCAGTACTTC. This encodes CASRRTDFYEQYF.

The gene calls are TRBV7-9 and TRBJ1-3; TRBD1 might be the D (6 bases). Between the trimmed V and J ends, which lost 5 bases and 4 bases, there was a span of 15 bases. The CDR3 totals 15 residues. The germline V gene has CDR1 SEHNR and CDR2 FQNEAQ (reference sequence). The CDR3 DNA reads as TGTGCCAGCAGCCGAGAGGGGGGTCTCGGAAACACCATATATTTT. It encodes CASSREGGLGNTIYF.

This chain uses TRBV19 with TRBJ2-2; D perhaps matches TRBD1 (5 bases). Germline V gives CDR1 LNHDA, CDR2 SQIVND (reference sequence). Trimming stripped 3 bases from V and 8 bases from J, with 7 bases between. The CDR3 length is 12 residues. The CDR3 loop is CASSIPGGELFF. CDR3 sequence (DNA): TGTGCCAGTAGTATCCCAGGGGGGGAGCTGTTTTTT.

The V and J genes are TRBV2 and TRBJ2-1; D ambiguous. The CDR3 consists of 11 residues. The V and J ends lost 6 bases and 7 bases respectively, with 7 bases between them. CDR1 SNHLY and CDR2 FYNNEI come from the germline V gene. DNA of the CDR3: TGTGCCAGCAGCAGCAGAAATGAGCAGTTCTTC. This codes for CASSSRNEQFF.

This clone was detected only a few times. This chain uses TRBV27 with TRBJ1-5, with 7 nucleotides matching TRBD1. The CDR3 runs to 16 residues. The germline V gene has CDR1 MNHEY and CDR2 SMNVEV (reference sequence). Trimming took 5 bases from V and 0 from J; bases not matched to a gene: 7. CDR3 bases: TGTGCCAGCAGTATAGCACAGGGGTCTAGCAATCAGCCCCAGCATTTT. Residues: CASSIAQGSSNQPQHF.

The chain recombines TRBV6-5 with TRBJ1-5; 7 positions agree with TRBD1. From germline, CDR1 is MNHEY and CDR2 SVGAGI. The V and J ends lost 8 bases and 1 base, in that order; junction bases with no gene match: 5. The CDR3 is made up of 14 amino acids. CDR3 nucleotides: TGTGCCAGCTGGACAGGAGGGAGCAATCAGCCCCAGCATTTT. This translates into CASWTGGSNQPQHF.

This chain joins TRBV24-1 and TRBJ2-1; 8 bases are a match to TRBD2. V was pared by 5 bases and J by 3 bases, with 5 bases of the junction left unmatched. CDR1 KGHDR and CDR2 SFDVKD come from the germline V gene. The CDR3 is 15 residues long. The CDR3 region is CATSGERGFYNEQFF. The CDR3 bases are TGTGCCACCAGTGGGGAGCGGGGGTTCTACAATGAGCAGTTCTTC.

This clone was observed a single time. The chain uses TRBV5-1 and TRBJ2-1; D is possibly TRBD2 (6 bases). This CDR3 is built from 15 residues. From germline, CDR1 is SGHRS and CDR2 YFSETQ. The ends were cut back, 5 bases at V and 4 bases at J, with 16 bases in the middle. The CDR3 nucleotides read TGCGCCAGCAGTAGCGGCAGCAGTTCTTACAATGAGCAGTTCTTC. As protein: CASSSGSSSYNEQFF. Supplemented by reference TRBV5-1 and TRBJ2-1, the full variable domain reads KAGVTQTPRYLIKTRGQQVTLSCSPISGHRSVSWYQQTPGQGLQFLFEYFSETQRNKGNFPGRFSGRQFSNSRSEMNVSTLELGDSALYLCASSSGSSSYNEQFFGPGTRLTVL.

The chain carries TRBV5-1 and TRBJ2-3, with TRBD1 matching over 9 bases. The CDR3 covers 13 residues. V shed 4 bases, J shed 5 bases, and the junction held 2 bases outside the gene matches. The germline CDR1 and CDR2 sequences are SGHRS and YFSETQ. The CDR3 region has the DNA TGCGCCAGCAGCGTGGACAGGGGAGATACGCAGTATTTT. Protein: CASSVDRGDTQYF.

V and J are TRBV7-3 and TRBJ2-1; TRBD2 agrees at 13 bases. This CDR3 is built from 16 residues. Trimming removed 5 bases from V and 5 bases from J; junction bases left unmatched: 6. Germline lookup yields CDR1 SGHTA and CDR2 FQGTGA. DNA for the CDR3: TGTGCCAGCAGCCCTCCGGGACTAGCGGGAAACAATGAGCAGTTCTTC. Residues: CASSPPGLAGNNEQFF.

This sequence joins TRBV18 and TRBJ2-2; possibly TRBD1 for D (6 bases). This CDR3 contains 15 residues. Trimming removed 7 bases at V and 0 bases at J, with 12 bases between. Germline V gene sequence: CDR1 KGHSH, CDR2 LQKENI. This CDR3 reads CASCRGGTNTGELFF. CDR3 nucleotide sequence: TGTGCCAGCTGCAGGGGCGGCACGAACACCGGGGAGCTGTTTTTT.